Presented here are 30 T cell receptor beta chains from one specimen sequenced in a study of response to subunit inactivated influenza vaccine. TCRdb analysed the RT-PCR reads with MiXCR anew, one entry per CDR3 protein. The sample has 500,000 to 650,000 distinct CDR3 sequences, 7.5% to 8.5% seen once. The material was PBMCs from blood, obtained around 25 months after vaccination. All receptors derive from a man between 45 and 75 years old who received an inactivated influenza vaccine.

The chain carries TRBV29-1 and TRBJ1-4, with D unclear. Germline lookup yields CDR1 SQVTM and CDR2 ANQGSEA. The CDR3 is 11 residues long. V was pared by 7 bases and J by 8 bases, with 11 bases between. CDR3 bases: TGCAGCGCCGCTGAGAAAGAAAAACTGTTTTTT. Translated, it gives CSAAEKEKLFF.

This clonotype was seen more than once but under ten times. The chain links TRBV20-1 to TRBJ1-2; no clear D gene. V was cut by 3 bases and J by 0 bases, with 14 bases left in between. CDR1 and CDR2 (germline): DFQATT, SNEGSKA (reference sequence). This CDR3 is built from 15 residues. For the CDR3, the DNA is TGCAGTGCTAGGGACGTAGTTGAGCCTAACTATGGCTACACCTTC. This codes for CSARDVVEPNYGYTF.

This chain uses TRBV19 with TRBJ2-1, with D uncertain. This CDR3 spans 15 amino acids. V gave up 1 base and J gave up 7 bases, with 14 bases separating them. Looked up from germline, CDR1 is LNHDA and CDR2 is SQIVND (reference sequence). The CDR3 here is CASSIVGWQANEQFF. DNA of the CDR3: TGTGCCAGTAGTATAGTAGGTTGGCAGGCGAATGAGCAGTTCTTC.

This clonotype came up a few times. The chain couples TRBV2 to TRBJ2-1; the match to TRBD1 covers 10 bases. V trimming: 9 bases; J trimming: 5 bases; junction bases outside the gene matches: 7. The CDR3 runs 14 residues. CDR1 and CDR2 (germline): SNHLY, FYNNEI. The CDR3, as DNA: TGTGCCAGTTTGTCCGGGACAGGGGACAATGAGCAGTTCTTC. Protein sequence: CASLSGTGDNEQFF.

This clonotype was observed at least ten times. The J gene is TRBJ2-1, the V gene TRBV7-9; 7 bases agree with TRBD1. Germline V gives CDR1 SEHNR, CDR2 FQNEAQ (reference sequence). V gave up 5 bases and J gave up 5 bases; unmatched junction bases: 6. The length of the CDR3 is 14 residues. CDR3 nucleotides: TGTGCCAGCAGCCCCCGGACAGGTGACAATGAGCAGTTCTTC. Protein sequence: CASSPRTGDNEQFF.

The V and J genes are TRBV21-1 and TRBJ1-6. TRBV21-1 is designated a pseudogene. There are 15 residues in the CDR3. CDR3 sequence reads: CASSKADGRGSPLHF. The CDR3 DNA is TGTGCCAGCAGCAAAGCAGACGGCCGTGGATCACCCCTCCACTTT.

In regard to this clonotype: This may be a read error: a much more frequent sequence differs by one nucleotide. CDR3 residues: CATSDSGTGVSYNEQFF. The CDR3 bases are TGTGCCACCAGTGATTCCGGGACTGGCGTATCCTACAATGAGCAGTTCTTC. This sequence joins TRBV24-1 and TRBJ2-1; D may be TRBD2 (6 bases). Germline V CDR1 and CDR2: KGHDR, SFDVKD. V lost 2 bases and J lost 1, with 14 bases in between. This CDR3 has 17 residues.

The chain carries TRBV7-9 and TRBJ1-2; 7 nucleotides align to TRBD1. V trimming: 2 bases; J trimming: 4 bases; junction bases outside the gene matches: 1. The CDR3 totals 13 residues. Germline V gene data show CDR1 as SEHNR and CDR2 as FQNEAQ (reference sequence). Here the CDR3 DNA reads TGTGCCAGCAGCTTAAGGGACAGCTATGGCTACACCTTC. Amino acids: CASSLRDSYGYTF.

The V and J genes are TRBV27 and TRBJ1-3; D ambiguous. The CDR3 runs to 16 residues. CDR1 is MNHEY, CDR2 SMNVEV, per germline (reference sequence). Trimming took off 4 bases at V and 0 bases at J, with 13 bases between the two ends. This CDR3 reads CASSSRTVSSGNTIYF. CDR3 in DNA: TGTGCCAGCAGTTCCCGTACCGTAAGCTCTGGAAACACCATATATTTT.

The table lists this clonotype with many counts. The chain joins TRBV27 to TRBJ1-5, with D tentatively TRBD1 (5 bases). With 5 bases removed from V and 5 bases from J, the gap between germline ends came to 16 bases. Germline values: CDR1 MNHEY, CDR2 SMNVEV (reference sequence). The CDR3 contains 15 residues. The CDR3: CASSGIRDLDQPQHF. CDR3 coding DNA: TGTGCCAGCAGTGGGATCCGGGACTTGGATCAGCCCCAGCATTTT.

This chain uses TRBV14 with TRBJ2-1, with 9 bases that match TRBD2. Trimming cost V 4 bases and J 6 bases; bases outside gene matches: 7. This CDR3 is built from 15 residues. The germline V gene encodes CDR1 SGHDN and CDR2 FVKESK. For the CDR3, the DNA is TGTGCCAGCAGCCGAAGCGGGGGGTCATTCAATGAGCAGTTCTTC. This sequence encodes CASSRSGGSFNEQFF.

The genes are TRBV6-2 or TRBV6-3 and TRBJ1-6; D is possibly TRBD1 (5 bases). The germline V and J ends were trimmed by 6 bases and 2 bases, with 11 bases remaining between them. The CDR3 is 15 amino acids. Germline assignment: CDR1 MNHEY and CDR2 SVGEGT. CDR3 bases: TGTGCCAGCAGACTCGGGACGGCCTATAATTCACCCCTCCACTTT. It specifies CASRLGTAYNSPLHF.

The chain uses TRBV25-1 and TRBJ2-3; TRBD2 aligns across 7 bases. V lost 5 bases, J lost 2 bases, and 4 bases stayed unmatched. This CDR3 region has 14 residues. Germline CDR1 is MGHDK and CDR2 is SYGVNS. The CDR3 sequence: CASSWGDYTDTQYF. CDR3 sequence (DNA): TGTGCCAGCAGTTGGGGGGACTACACAGATACGCAGTATTTT.

This clonotype was observed a few times. The chain recombines TRBV29-1 with TRBJ2-1, with 8 nucleotides matching TRBD2. The CDR3 has 13 amino acids. J lost 7 bases, V lost 1 base, and 3 bases had no gene match. Germline V gene data show CDR1 as SQVTM and CDR2 as ANQGSEA. CDR3 sequence: CSVEGGGRNEQFF. CDR3 bases: TGCAGCGTTGAAGGCGGGGGGAGGAATGAGCAGTTCTTC.

The chain links TRBV27 to TRBJ2-5; D is ambiguous. The germline V gene encodes CDR1 MNHEY and CDR2 SMNVEV (reference sequence). The CDR3 consists of 13 residues. Trimming took off 0 bases at V and 6 bases at J, with 8 bases between the two ends. For the CDR3, the DNA is TGTGCCAGCAGTTTATCGATGGGCCAGACCCAGTACTTC. The encoded protein is CASSLSMGQTQYF.

There are a few counts of this clonotype. The genes are TRBV12-3 or TRBV12-4 and TRBJ1-2, with unresolved D. The V and J ends lost 1 base and 4 bases respectively, with 16 bases between them. This CDR3 has 16 amino acids. The CDR3 sequence is CASSLVVPNRGYGYTF. As DNA, the CDR3 is TGTGCCAGCAGTTTAGTAGTCCCAAACCGCGGCTATGGCTACACCTTC.

This clonotype was seen only once. The rearrangement links TRBV4-1 to TRBJ2-1, with 9 bases fitting TRBD2. J gave up 4 bases and V 3 bases, and 7 bases lay outside the gene matches. This CDR3 region has 16 residues. Germline CDR1 and CDR2: MGHRA and YSYEKL. The CDR3 is CASSQRTSEMYNEQFF. The CDR3 coding sequence is TGCGCCAGCAGCCAGAGGACTAGCGAGATGTACAATGAGCAGTTCTTC.

This clonotype came up a few times. This chain connects TRBV7-3 to TRBJ2-6; D unclear. This CDR3 contains 16 residues. V lost 2 bases, J lost 3 bases, and 11 bases lay in between. Germline assignment: CDR1 SGHTA and CDR2 FQGTGA. The CDR3 protein is CASSLSSSLGANVLTF. The CDR3 DNA sequence: TGTGCCAGCAGCTTATCAAGTTCACTTGGGGCCAACGTCCTGACTTTC.

Only a few counts were recorded for this clonotype. The rearrangement uses TRBV18 and TRBJ2-7; D perhaps matches TRBD2 (5 bases). Trimming left V 3 bases short and J 4 bases short, with 10 bases between. Germline lookup yields CDR1 KGHSH and CDR2 LQKENI. The CDR3 runs to 13 residues. The CDR3 DNA reads as TGTGCCAGCTCACCCGACATAGCGTACGAGCAGTACTTC. Translating it yields CASSPDIAYEQYF. Based on the CDR3 plus reference TRBV18 and TRBJ2-7, the full variable domain is NAGVMQNPRHLVRRRGQEARLRCSPMKGHSHVYWYRQLPEEGLKFMVYLQKENIIDESGMPKERFSAEFPKEGPSILRIQQVVRGDSAAYFCASSPDIAYEQYFGPGTRLTVT.

The V call is TRBV12-3 or TRBV12-4, the J call TRBJ1-1, with TRBD1 matching 7 bases. The CDR3 runs to 15 residues. V lost 5 bases, J lost 1 base, and 7 bases stayed unmatched. Written as DNA, the CDR3 is TGTGCCAGCAGTCCACAGGGGAAATCGAACACTGAAGCTTTCTTT. Translating it yields CASSPQGKSNTEAFF.

J is TRBJ1-1 and V is TRBV5-1; D ambiguous. Trimming cost V 0 bases and J 8 bases, with 11 bases left between them. Germline lookup yields CDR1 SGHRS and CDR2 YFSETQ. CDR3 length: 13 residues. The CDR3 protein is CASSLDGKGEAFF. DNA for the CDR3: TGCGCCAGCAGCTTGGATGGAAAAGGGGAAGCTTTCTTT.

This clonotype was seen a handful of times. The genes are TRBV6-5 and TRBJ2-7; D is unclear. The CDR3 is 15 amino acids. The V gene's germline CDR1 is MNHEY and CDR2 SVGAGI. V lost 0 bases and J 5 bases, leaving 14 bases between the germline ends. The CDR3: CASSYSSSRADEQYF. The CDR3 coding sequence is TGTGCCAGCAGTTACTCTAGCAGTCGGGCGGACGAGCAGTACTTC.

The chain is built from TRBV5-1 and TRBJ1-1, with D possibly TRBD1 on 6 matching bases. Trimming left V 1 base short and J 0 bases short, with 10 bases between. The V gene's germline CDR1 is SGHRS and CDR2 YFSETQ. This CDR3 has 15 amino acids. CDR3 loop: CASSLTGTMNTEAFF. CDR3 in DNA: TGCGCCAGCAGCTTGACAGGGACCATGAACACTGAAGCTTTCTTT. Based on the CDR3 plus reference TRBV5-1 and TRBJ1-1, the full variable domain is KAGVTQTPRYLIKTRGQQVTLSCSPISGHRSVSWYQQTPGQGLQFLFEYFSETQRNKGNFPGRFSGRQFSNSRSEMNVSTLELGDSALYLCASSLTGTMNTEAFFGQGTRLTVV.

The V call is TRBV6-1, the J call TRBJ1-2, with D uncertain. The CDR3 loop spans 15 amino acids. V lost 6 bases, J lost 8 bases, and 22 bases lay in between. From germline, CDR1 is MNHNS and CDR2 SASEGT. The chain's CDR3 is CASSPQLNTARGYTF. DNA for the CDR3: TGTGCCAGCAGCCCCCAATTGAACACGGCTAGGGGCTACACCTTC.

This clonotype occurred many times. The chain couples TRBV20-1 to TRBJ2-1; 12 bases align to TRBD2. The CDR3 is 21 residues long. From germline, CDR1 is DFQATT and CDR2 SNEGSKA (reference sequence). With 0 bases clipped from V and 2 bases from J, the junction kept 17 bases outside the gene matches. The CDR3 loop reads CSARDVTGLAGGLFPYNEQFF. DNA of the CDR3: TGCAGTGCTAGAGATGTCACAGGGCTAGCGGGAGGGCTGTTCCCCTACAATGAGCAGTTCTTC.

The chain couples TRBV13 to TRBJ2-7; D call uncertain. Between the trimmed V and J ends, which lost 4 bases and 5 bases, there was a span of 15 bases. Germline lookup yields CDR1 PRHDT and CDR2 FYEKMQ (reference sequence). This CDR3 has 14 residues. The CDR3 loop is CASSSQGAPDEQYF. The CDR3 region has the DNA TGTGCCAGCAGCTCCCAAGGTGCCCCGGACGAGCAGTACTTC.

DNA of the CDR3: TGTGCCAGCTCACCAGGGGCTAACTACGAGCAGTACTTC. Its translation: CASSPGANYEQYF. V and J are TRBV18 and TRBJ2-7; the D gene is possibly TRBD1 (5 bases). CDR1 and CDR2 (germline): KGHSH, LQKENI. The CDR3 length is 13 residues. V gave up 2 bases and J gave up 3 bases, with 8 bases separating them.

This clonotype was recorded at least ten times. The chain is built from TRBV28 and TRBJ2-7, with 13 positions matching TRBD2. The germline CDR1 and CDR2 sequences are MDHEN and SYDVKM. With 2 bases clipped from V and 0 bases from J, the junction kept 10 bases outside the gene matches. The CDR3 runs 19 residues. The CDR3 protein is CASSLPLTTSGRSSYEQYF. In DNA form, the CDR3 reads TGTGCCAGCAGTTTACCCCTCACGACTAGCGGGAGGTCCTCCTACGAGCAGTACTTC.

This clonotype showed up many times. This chain links TRBV6-2 or TRBV6-3 with TRBJ2-5; TRBD2 aligns across 14 bases. V trimming: 7 bases; J trimming: 1 base; junction bases outside the gene matches: 5. Per the germline V gene, CDR1 is MNHEY and CDR2 is SVGEGT. The length of the CDR3 is 16 residues. CDR3 in amino acids: CASTSTSGRAQETQYF. The CDR3 nucleotides are TGTGCCAGCACCTCGACTAGCGGGAGGGCCCAAGAGACCCAGTACTTC.

The rearrangement joins TRBV28 to TRBJ1-2, with D hard to call. The ends were cut back, 4 bases at V and 2 bases at J, with 14 bases in the middle. The CDR3 sequence is 15 residues long. Germline CDR1 reads MDHEN; CDR2 reads SYDVKM. The CDR3 nucleotides are TGTGCCAGCAGTTCAGATCTCATAGTGAACTATGGCTACACCTTC. Translating gives CASSSDLIVNYGYTF.